This TCR beta chain was sequenced for a study of shared clonotypes between healthy human individuals. Assay: immunoSEQ multiplex PCR; the TCRdb copy retains only in-frame clones and omits some. The repertoire holds 400,000 to 500,000 clones, with around 80% as singletons. Germline-derived CDR1 and CDR2 are SQVTM and ANQGSEA. The CDR3 covers 13 residues. V dropped 2 bases and J dropped 5 bases, with 12 bases sitting between them. This clone was found a few times. The source is a woman in her forties in good health. Some clones in this sample may be carry-over from other donors' samples. The specimen sequenced was PBMCs. The J gene is TRBJ2-5, the V gene TRBV29-1, with D unresolved. CDR3 loop: CSVEKVVGETQYF. In DNA, the CDR3 is TGCAGCGTTGAAAAGGTCGTCGGGGAGACCCAGTACTTC. Full variable domain (outside the CDR3, taken from reference TRBV29-1 and TRBJ2-5): SAVISQKPSRDICQRGTSLTIQCQVDSQVTMMFWYRQQPGQSLTLIATANQGSEATYESGFVIDKFPISRPNLTFSTLTVSNMSPEDSSIYLCSVEKVVGETQYFGPGTRLLVL.